These 17 T cell receptor beta chains came from one sample sequenced in a study of control samples from healthy donors and cancer patients. The table came from immunoSEQ multiplex PCR; TCRdb's copy has only in-frame clones and leaves some out. In the table there are over 150,000 clones, 90% of which are singletons. The sample taken for sequencing was blood. The receptors come from a woman between 50 and 59 years old in good health.

This chain connects TRBV19 to TRBJ1-1; the match to TRBD1 covers 9 bases. The CDR3 has 13 residues. Germline-derived CDR1 and CDR2 are LNHDA and SQIVND (reference sequence). V was pared by 6 bases and J by 4 bases, with 3 bases of the junction left unmatched. The CDR3 is CASRGQGSTEAFF. CDR3 DNA sequence: TGTGCCAGTAGGGGACAGGGAAGCACTGAAGCTTTCTTT.

This sequence joins TRBV30 and TRBJ1-4; D remains unclear. Germline loops: CDR1 GTSNPN, CDR2 SVGIG (reference sequence). Trimming shortened V by 2 bases and J by 5 bases, and 12 bases separated the two germline ends. The CDR3 contains 14 residues. The CDR3 DNA reads TGTGCCTGGAGTCGTGGACGGCAAAATGAAAAACTGTTTTTT. It translates to CAWSRGRQNEKLFF.

The chain carries TRBV4-1 and TRBJ2-1, with 10 positions matching TRBD1. J lost 6 bases, V lost 0 bases, and 2 bases had no gene match. Germline values: CDR1 MGHRA, CDR2 YSYEKL. This CDR3 spans 15 amino acids. This chain's CDR3 is CASSQERTGGNEQFF. The CDR3 DNA follows: TGCGCCAGCAGCCAAGAGAGGACAGGGGGCAATGAGCAGTTCTTC.

The chain employs TRBV6-6 and TRBJ2-7; D assignment may be TRBD1 or TRBD2 (5 bases each). The CDR3 loop spans 15 amino acids. Trimming shortened V by 6 bases and J by 1 base, and 16 bases separated the two germline ends. Germline V CDR1 and CDR2: MNHNY, SVGAGI (reference sequence). The CDR3 nucleotides read TGTGCCAGCAGCCCCTCCCGAGGGGAATCCTACGAGCAGTACTTC. Protein: CASSPSRGESYEQYF.

This clone came up once. The chain carries TRBV11-2 and TRBJ1-2; 7 bases line up with TRBD1. Germline V gene lookup returns CDR1 SGHAT and CDR2 FQNNGV. This CDR3 region has 17 residues. The V gene end was trimmed by 0 bases and the J gene end by 3 bases; junction bases not matched to a gene: 10. CDR3 sequence reads: CASSLDAGGANYYGYTF. The CDR3 DNA is TGTGCCAGCAGCTTAGACGCAGGGGGGGCCAACTACTATGGCTACACCTTC.

In DNA form, the CDR3 reads TGTGCCAGTAGTATAAACTTACTGCATGGCTACACCTTC. Translation: CASSINLLHGYTF. The chain has TRBV19 and TRBJ1-2; D unresolved. Germline CDR1 reads LNHDA; CDR2 reads SQIVND (reference sequence). CDR3 size: 13 residues. V lost 2 bases and J 6 bases, leaving 10 bases between the germline ends.

As to this clone: The sample contains more than one DNA sequence encoding this CDR3. This chain joins TRBV5-4 and TRBJ1-2; the match to TRBD1 covers 7 bases. This CDR3 spans 14 amino acids. Germline CDR1 is SGHNT and CDR2 is YYREEE (reference sequence). With V trimmed by 2 bases and J by 4 bases, 5 bases remained unmatched. The CDR3: CASSLDRVGYGYTF. For the CDR3, the DNA is TGTGCCAGCAGCTTAGACAGGGTGGGCTATGGCTACACCTTC. Full variable domain (outside the CDR3, taken from reference TRBV5-4 and TRBJ1-2): ETGVTQSPTHLIKTRGQQVTLRCSSQSGHNTVSWYQQALGQGPQFIFQYYREEENGRGNFPPRFSGLQFPNYSSELNVNALELDDSALYLCASSLDRVGYGYTFGSGTRLTVV.

The V and J genes are TRBV9 and TRBJ2-3; 8 nucleotides agree with TRBD2. With 4 bases clipped from V and 0 bases from J, the junction kept 4 bases outside the gene matches. The CDR3 runs 15 residues. Germline-derived CDR1 and CDR2 are SGDLS and YYNGEE. The CDR3 reads CASSPRGASTDTQYF. The CDR3 nucleotides read TGTGCCAGCAGCCCGCGGGGGGCCAGCACAGATACGCAGTATTTT.

The J gene is TRBJ2-7, the V gene TRBV19; D uncertain. The CDR3 covers 13 residues. Per germline, CDR1 LNHDA and CDR2 SQIVND (reference sequence). The V end was cut by 3 bases, the J end by 4 bases, with 10 bases between. In DNA, the CDR3 is TGTGCCAGTAGTATGGGCAGGAAATACGAGCAGTACTTC. This gives the protein CASSMGRKYEQYF.

V usage is TRBV28 and J usage is TRBJ2-7; D might be TRBD1 (6 bases). The ends were cut back, 4 bases at V and 1 base at J, with 11 bases in the middle. Germline loops: CDR1 MDHEN, CDR2 SYDVKM. The length of the CDR3 is 14 residues. This CDR3 is CASSSQTGSYEQYF. The CDR3 DNA is TGTGCCAGCAGTTCCCAGACAGGTTCCTACGAGCAGTACTTC.

The chain combines TRBV7-9 with TRBJ2-2; 14 bases map to TRBD2. The V gene end was trimmed by 4 bases and the J gene end by 6 bases; junction bases not matched to a gene: 10. CDR1 SEHNR and CDR2 FQNEAQ come from the germline V gene (reference sequence). The CDR3 consists of 18 residues. CDR3 coding DNA: TGTGCCAGCAGCTCATATTTGGGGACTAGCGGGAGATCCGGGGAGCTGTTTTTT. It encodes CASSSYLGTSGRSGELFF. Using reference TRBV7-9 and TRBJ2-2 for the parts outside the CDR3, the full variable domain is DTGVSQNPRHKITKRGQNVTFRCDPISEHNRLYWYRQTLGQGPEFLTYFQNEAQLEKSRLLSDRFSAERPKGSFSTLEIQRTEQGDSAMYLCASSSYLGTSGRSGELFFGEGSRLTVL.

The CDR3 nucleotides are TGCAGCGCCGGGGGGGACAGGGTGAACTATGGCTACACCTTC. This codes for CSAGGDRVNYGYTF. This chain links TRBV29-1 with TRBJ1-2, with TRBD1 matching 9 bases. The CDR3 runs to 14 residues. The germline gives CDR1 SQVTM, CDR2 ANQGSEA. The J segment lost 2 bases and the V segment lost 7 bases, leaving 8 bases of the junction unmatched. The full variable domain, completed using reference TRBV29-1 and TRBJ1-2, is SAVISQKPSRDICQRGTSLTIQCQVDSQVTMMFWYRQQPGQSLTLIATANQGSEATYESGFVIDKFPISRPNLTFSTLTVSNMSPEDSSIYLCSAGGDRVNYGYTFGSGTRLTVV.

V and J are TRBV27 and TRBJ2-5, with TRBD2 as a possible D gene (5 bases). CDR1 and CDR2 from the germline V gene are MNHEY and SMNVEV (reference sequence). CDR3 size: 15 residues. V shed 2 bases and J shed 2 bases, with 12 bases lying between them. The DNA for the CDR3 is TGTGCCAGCAGTTTAATGGGTGGCGGGCAAGAGACCCAGTACTTC. Protein: CASSLMGGGQETQYF.

V and J are TRBV5-1 and TRBJ2-3, with D perhaps TRBD2 (5 bases). With 4 bases removed from V and 0 bases from J, the gap between germline ends came to 15 bases. The CDR3 runs to 16 residues. CDR1 and CDR2 from the germline V gene are SGHRS and YFSETQ. The CDR3 DNA follows: TGCGCCAGCAGCACTGGACTTCTGGGAAGCACAGATACGCAGTATTTT. Translation: CASSTGLLGSTDTQYF.

This chain connects TRBV30 to TRBJ2-3, with a tentative D call TRBD2 (6 bases). V dropped 3 bases and J dropped 1 base, with 11 bases sitting between them. CDR1 and CDR2 from the germline V gene are GTSNPN and SVGIG (reference sequence). The CDR3 is 14 residues long. The CDR3 DNA reads TGTGCCTGGAGAAAGTGGGGGGGCACAGATACGCAGTATTTT. Translated, it gives CAWRKWGGTDTQYF.

The genes are TRBV6-2 or TRBV6-3 and TRBJ1-1, with D hard to call. The CDR3 sequence is 13 residues long. Germline loops: CDR1 MNHEY, CDR2 SVGEGT. Trimming removed 2 bases from V and 4 bases from J, with 8 bases in between. CDR3 in amino acids: CASSYPPPTEAFF. The DNA of the CDR3 is TGTGCCAGCAGTTACCCACCCCCCACTGAAGCTTTCTTT.

V is TRBV7-8 and J is TRBJ2-5; 7 bases are a match to TRBD1. V was clipped by 10 bases and J by 5 bases; unmatched bases: 1. The CDR3 covers 10 residues. CDR1 and CDR2 (germline): SGHVS, FQNEAQ. The chain's CDR3 is CATRGETQYF. The CDR3 region has the DNA TGTGCCACCAGGGGGGAGACCCAGTACTTC.